The T cell receptor beta chain under discussion was sequenced for a study of T cell repertoires in cytomegalovirus infection. For the study at large: Evidence of both CMV infection and a matching HLA type came from public TCR beta signatures. Findings and caveats of the study: Carriage of CMV together with the relevant HLA was identifiable through cumulative public TCR beta family frequency. The response measured ex vivo was dominated by TCR beta clonotypes (HLA-C-restricted and CMV-specific).

Trimming stripped 6 bases from V and 4 bases from J, with 11 bases between. CDR1 is SGHTA, CDR2 FQGNSA, per germline. The CDR3 spans 13 residues. MiXCR, run by TCRdb on the reads, gives a single entry per CDR3 protein. The sample has 150,000 or so distinct CDR3 sequences, approximately 30% seen once. As regards this clonotype: Its antigen is not identified. This may be a read error, as it is one base from a much larger clone.

Specimen: CD8+ T cells from cultured PBMCs, collected from culture after CMV antigen stimulation. The V call is TRBV7-2, the J call TRBJ2-3; possible D gene TRBD2, 6 bases. This TCR derives from a human donor in good health (CMV status not recorded). Some clones in this sample may be carry-over from other donors' samples. The CDR3 coding sequence is TGTGCCAGCAGTTCGGACTACGCAGATACGCAGTATTTT. Amino acids: CASSSDYADTQYF.